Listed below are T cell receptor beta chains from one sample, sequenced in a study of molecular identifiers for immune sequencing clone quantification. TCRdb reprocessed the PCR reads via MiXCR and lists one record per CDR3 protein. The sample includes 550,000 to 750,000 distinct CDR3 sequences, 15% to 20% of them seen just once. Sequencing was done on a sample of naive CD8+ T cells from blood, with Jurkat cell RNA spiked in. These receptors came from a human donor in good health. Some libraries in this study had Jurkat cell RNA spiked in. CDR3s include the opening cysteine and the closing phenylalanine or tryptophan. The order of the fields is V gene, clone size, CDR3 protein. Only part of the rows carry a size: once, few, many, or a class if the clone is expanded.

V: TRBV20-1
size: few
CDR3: CSARSFLGVWNEQYF

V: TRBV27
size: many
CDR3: CASRGTGGNEQFF

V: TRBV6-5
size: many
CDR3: CASSYSDGQTQYF

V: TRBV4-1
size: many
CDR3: CASSSPGRSNTEAFF

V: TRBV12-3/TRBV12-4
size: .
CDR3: CASRPPGQPTDTQYF

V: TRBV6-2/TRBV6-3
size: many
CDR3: CASSYRDRYEQYF

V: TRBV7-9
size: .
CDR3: CASSLEAGFPRNEQFF

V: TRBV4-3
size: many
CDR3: CASSQDLSEQYF

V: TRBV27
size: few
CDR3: CASSLEGAQAKLFF

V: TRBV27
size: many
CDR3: CASSFGLAGVAATQYF

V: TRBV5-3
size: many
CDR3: CASSLILVLGMNTEAFF

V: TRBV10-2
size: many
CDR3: CASSQYRPSNQPQHF

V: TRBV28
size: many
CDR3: CASSSVGGDTQYF

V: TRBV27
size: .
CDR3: CASSLFISRGISTDTQYF

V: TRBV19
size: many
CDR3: CASSGPEDTQYF

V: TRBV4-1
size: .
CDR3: CASSPAGKNTEAFF

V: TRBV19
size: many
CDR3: CASSPRGGLADTQYF

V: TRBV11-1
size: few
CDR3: CASSLDGERDEQFF

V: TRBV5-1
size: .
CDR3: CASSLPRRQGDTGELFF

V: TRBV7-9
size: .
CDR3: CASKKGGRQSEQYF

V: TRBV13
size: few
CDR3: CASSLERRGPPHF

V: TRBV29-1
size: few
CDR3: CSVVQGLNEQYF

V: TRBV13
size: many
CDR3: CACSGRSTDTQYF